One and the same sample provided the 11 T cell receptor beta chains below, sequenced in a study of Ad26.COV2.S vaccination and SARS-CoV-2 variants. Assay used: immunoSEQ multiplex PCR; TCRdb lists only in-frame clones, some missing. Of nearly 95,000 clones listed, 82% are singletons. The material sequenced was peripheral blood, taken after recovery from COVID-19. Source of these receptors: a human donor who had recovered from COVID-19.

The rearrangement uses TRBV7-6 and TRBJ1-2; TRBD1 is a possible D gene (6 bases). Germline V gene sequence: CDR1 SGHVS, CDR2 FNYEAQ. V was cut by 5 bases and J by 3 bases, with 19 bases left in between. This CDR3 is built from 16 residues. The DNA of the CDR3 is TGTGCCAGCAGCGCAGGGGCGCATTTGGGGGACTATGGCTACACCTTC. Protein: CASSAGAHLGDYGYTF.

This sequence joins TRBV29-1 and TRBJ1-1; 8 positions match TRBD1. The CDR3 loop spans 10 amino acids. V was clipped by 7 bases and J by 11 bases; unmatched bases: 6. Looked up from germline, CDR1 is SQVTM and CDR2 is ANQGSEA. CDR3 in amino acids: CSAGQGDAFF. The CDR3 DNA sequence: TGCAGCGCCGGACAGGGCGATGCTTTCTTT.

DNA for the CDR3: TGTGCCAGCAGCTTAAGCAGGGGTCAGCCCCAGCATTTT. It codes for CASSLSRGQPQHF. The chain has TRBV11-2 and TRBJ1-5, with D possibly being TRBD1 (6 bases). There are 13 residues in the CDR3. From germline, CDR1 is SGHAT and CDR2 FQNNGV. The ends were cut back, 2 bases at V and 6 bases at J, with 8 bases in the middle.

The chain employs TRBV7-9 and TRBJ2-7, with 8 bases matching TRBD1. This CDR3 has 16 amino acids. CDR1 SEHNR and CDR2 FQNEAQ come from the germline V gene (reference sequence). The V and J ends lost 6 bases and 2 bases, in that order; junction bases with no gene match: 12. This CDR3 reads CASSRPGQVVPYEQYF. The CDR3 bases are TGTGCCAGCAGTCGACCGGGACAGGTAGTCCCCTACGAGCAGTACTTC.

V usage is TRBV19 and J usage is TRBJ2-1; D possibly corresponds to TRBD2 (5 bases). The CDR3 contains 11 residues. Trimming took off 4 bases at V and 10 bases at J, with 8 bases between the two ends. Germline-derived CDR1 and CDR2 are LNHDA and SQIVND (reference sequence). The CDR3 loop is CASSRWEEQFF. The CDR3 region has the DNA TGTGCCAGTAGTAGGTGGGAGGAGCAGTTCTTC.

The V and J genes are TRBV7-8 and TRBJ1-1; tentative D call: TRBD1 (6 bases). The germline gives CDR1 SGHVS, CDR2 FQNEAQ. V shed 1 base and J shed 10 bases, with 10 bases lying between them. This CDR3 comprises 12 residues. This CDR3 reads CASSLEGVVAFF. DNA for the CDR3: TGTGCCAGCAGCTTAGAGGGGGTTGTAGCTTTCTTT.

The chain recombines TRBV3-1 (or the pseudogene TRBV3-2) with TRBJ2-1, with TRBD1 identical over 8 bases. Looked up from germline, CDR1 is LGHDT and CDR2 is YNNKEL (reference sequence). This CDR3 spans 16 amino acids. The V and J ends lost 0 bases and 8 bases, in that order; junction bases with no gene match: 9. CDR3 protein: CASSQEIGQGGDEQFF. The CDR3 coding sequence is TGTGCCAGCAGCCAAGAAATAGGACAGGGAGGTGATGAGCAGTTCTTC.

The rearrangement uses TRBV7-6 and TRBJ2-5, with D perhaps matching TRBD2 (6 bases). V lost 0 bases and J 5 bases, leaving 10 bases between the germline ends. Germline values: CDR1 SGHVS, CDR2 FNYEAQ. The CDR3 totals 14 residues. CDR3 sequence: CASSLASGVETQYF. The CDR3, as DNA: TGTGCCAGCAGCTTAGCGTCGGGAGTGGAGACCCAGTACTTC.

Written as DNA, the CDR3 is TGTGCCAGCAGCCAAGCTACGGGACTGAACTCTGGGGCCAACGTCCTGACTTTC. As protein: CASSQATGLNSGANVLTF. J is TRBJ2-6 and V is TRBV3-1 (or the pseudogene TRBV3-2); a weak D match, TRBD2 (6 bases). There are 18 residues in the CDR3. Germline CDR1 is LGHDT and CDR2 is YNNKEL (reference sequence). The germline V and J ends were trimmed by 1 base and 0 bases, with 13 bases remaining between them.

The J gene is TRBJ1-1, the V gene TRBV6-6; 9 nucleotides match TRBD1. The CDR3 contains 13 residues. Germline V gives CDR1 MNHNY, CDR2 SVGAGI (reference sequence). V dropped 6 bases and J dropped 6; count of bases not matched to a gene: 5. The chain's CDR3 is CASREQGAAEAFF. The DNA of the CDR3 is TGTGCCAGCAGGGAACAGGGGGCTGCTGAAGCTTTCTTT.

V usage is TRBV14 and J usage is TRBJ1-2; D is unclear. The CDR3 runs to 15 residues. Trimming cost V 0 bases and J 4 bases, with 12 bases left between them. CDR1 SGHDN and CDR2 FVKESK come from the germline V gene. CDR3 in amino acids: CASSQDTWPGYGYTF. The CDR3 DNA sequence: TGTGCCAGCAGCCAAGATACTTGGCCTGGCTATGGCTACACCTTC.